Listed here is a single T cell receptor (beta chain). What this receptor recognizes is not known. Within one base of it there is no much larger clone, and no base qualities were kept. From its cysteine to its phenylalanine, the CDR3 spans 14 amino acids. Here the CDR3 DNA is all that survives: 42 bases in frame from base 1. The record originates from a study of T-cell memory formation after mild COVID-19 (dated by TCRdb to 2020 to 2023). Regarding the complete study: TCR sequence clusters from the two donors were largely donor specific. T-cell clones expanding and contracting after mild COVID-19 in two donors were tracked by longitudinal TCRalpha and TCRbeta repertoire sequencing. Two young, previously healthy adult volunteers, one female and one male, were included in the cohort. The full study reports these points: Only a couple of mild cases were covered by the study, and larger cohorts that include severe cases with pre-infection samples were considered necessary. Contracting CD4+ clones were located mainly in the CM and EM memory subsets, whereas CD8+ clones were found to be enriched in EMRA. Balanced CD4/CD8 phenotypes were observed for clones contracting from day 15 to 85, whereas a bias towards CD4+ was observed for a second wave of clones expanding from day 15 to 37. The detection of some responding clones in pre-infection memory suggests that pre-existing cross-reactive memory T cells joined the SARS-CoV-2 response. SARS-CoV-2 specificity of the second-wave clones peaking on day 37 was not confirmed.

Ficoll-Paque density gradient centrifugation was the method used to isolate PBMCs. The sequencing machine was an Illumina NovaSeq 6000. TCRalpha and TCRbeta cDNA libraries were constructed by 5'RACE with constant-segment primers, with sample barcodes and unique molecular identifiers being introduced. Trizol reagent was used to extract RNA from every sample. The libraries were amplified in two PCR steps, and the second step added a second sample barcode and Illumina TruSeq adapters. The libraries were sequenced on an Illumina NovaSeq using 2 x 150 bp paired-end reads. The authors processed their data as follows. Demultiplexing of reads and collapsing into UMI-guided consensus sequences were performed with migec v1.2.7. With mixcr v2.1.11, UMI consensuses were aligned to TRA and TRB V and J templates and assembled into clonotypes. Clonotypes were classified as expanded or contracted when called significant by both edgeR and NoisET, with noise models trained on biological replicates. For edgeR calls, a false discovery rate-adjusted p below 0.01 and a log2 fold-change threshold of 1 were applied. As an exploratory analysis of dynamics, max-normalized trajectories of the 1000 most abundant clonotypes were examined by PCA with hierarchical clustering. The CD4 or CD8 phenotype of responding clones was assigned using the separately sequenced CD4+ and CD8+ repertoires. TCRdb passed the public sequencing reads through fastp at Q25 and MiXCR, retaining productive beta sequences. Each CDR3 protein gets just one entry, which takes the most common genes and DNA from the rows behind it. TCRdb, rather than the study authors, made the V and J calls. Recorded for this sample are just under 550,000 distinct CDR3 sequences; 20% of them occurred a single time. The ten largest clonotypes hold roughly an eighth of the sample.

The material sequenced was PBMCs or a T cell subset sorted from them (not recorded which). The rearranged chain carries TRBV21-1 and TRBJ2-7; the D call of TRBD1 is as the table states it, not checked on the DNA. TRBV21-1 is a pseudogene segment. This clonotype was obtained from an adult woman who had mild COVID-19 (a few samples of this study predate the infection). The sample titles of this study are shuffled in the database, so cell type and time point are left out; the donor was told from shared clones. The DNA sequence reads TGTGCCAGCAGTAGTCGGACAGACTCCTACGAGCAGTACTTC. Its protein is CASSSRTDSYEQYF.